This T cell receptor beta chain came from a study of blood T cell repertoires in COVID-19. Overall study: The United States, Italy and Spain supplied acute and convalescent COVID-19 samples.

Per germline, CDR1 SGHAT and CDR2 FQNNGV. The CDR3 spans 14 residues. Trimming left V 5 bases short and J 8 bases short, with 19 bases between. Sequencing used immunoSEQ multiplex PCR; TCRdb keeps in-frame clones, though not all of them. The sample records 130,000 to 150,000 clones, 80% being singletons. The clonotype was recovered from a man aged 70-80 years who had recovered from COVID-19. The chain is built from TRBV11-2 and TRBJ2-7, with a weak D call TRBD2 (6 bases). The sequenced material came from peripheral blood. CDR3 bases: TGTGCCAGCAGCACCCTTTCTGATGGGACTCAGCAGTACTTC. Its translation is CASSTLSDGTQQYF.